This is a list of T cell receptor beta chains from one sample in a study of shared T cell receptors in the human thymus. Only in-frame clones appear in the TCRdb table, and some are missing; sequencing was by immunoSEQ multiplex PCR. The table has roughly 550,000 clones, about 84% seen once; the top ten hold about 0.013%. These data are also associated with another study on human thymus T cells.

Sequenced sample: thymocytes. The origin of the receptors is a boy under three years old with a congenital heart defect. The CDR3 runs from the conserved cysteine through the conserved F or W. The D gene is left open where the match is weak. Clone size is not always given. Where it is, it says once, few, many or a class for expanded clones.

size,J,D,V,CDR3,DNA
.,TRBJ2-3,TRBD2,TRBV5-1,CASSLVASGRALLNPQYF,TGCGCCAGCAGCTTGGTAGCTAGCGGGAGGGCCCTTTTGAACCCGCAGTATTTT
few,TRBJ2-7,TRBD1,TRBV7-2,CASSLQKGTGGHEQYF,TGTGCCAGCAGCTTACAAAAGGGGACAGGGGGCCACGAGCAGTACTTC
once,TRBJ2-3,TRBD2,TRBV4-2,CASSQGTSGRAPPQYF,TGTGCCAGCAGCCAAGGGACTAGCGGGAGGGCCCCCCCGCAGTATTTT
once,TRBJ2-1,TRBD2,TRBV25-1,CASSTGLPYNEQFF,TGTGCCAGTTCGACGGGACTACCTTACAATGAGCAGTTCTTC
.,TRBJ2-1,TRBD2,TRBV9,CASSVGSGGSSYNEQFF,TGTGCCAGCAGCGTAGGTAGCGGGGGCAGCTCCTACAATGAGCAGTTCTTC
.,TRBJ2-5,TRBD1,TRBV5-6,CASSWDRVGETQYF,TGTGCCAGCAGCTGGGACAGGGTGGGAGAGACCCAGTACTTC
.,TRBJ2-5,TRBD2,TRBV10-3,CAISQREGQETQYF,TGTGCCATCAGTCAGCGGGAGGGCCAAGAGACCCAGTACTTC
.,TRBJ2-3,.,TRBV14,CASSQVYSDTQYF,TGTGCCAGCAGCCAAGTTTACTCAGATACGCAGTATTTT
.,TRBJ2-7,TRBD2,TRBV28,CASSLNRSGETDQYPWYF,TGTGCCAGCAGTTTAAACCGAAGCGGGGAAACCGACCAGTACCCCTGGTACTTC
few,TRBJ1-5,.,TRBV9,CASSGEGDNQPQHF,TGTGCCAGCAGCGGTGAAGGGGACAATCAGCCCCAGCATTTT
.,TRBJ2-1,TRBD2,TRBV4-2,CASSQGGASGGLSSYNEQFF,TGTGCCAGCAGCCAAGGGGGGGCTAGCGGGGGGTTGAGCTCCTACAATGAGCAGTTCTTC
.,TRBJ1-2,.,TRBV21-1,CASSPQGGQNGYTF,TGTGCCAGCAGCCCGCAGGGAGGCCAGAATGGCTACACCTTC
few,TRBJ2-3,.,TRBV11-3,CASSFREADTQYF,TGTGCCAGCAGCTTCAGGGAGGCAGATACGCAGTATTTT
few,TRBJ2-5,.,TRBV12-5,CASALRTEETQYF,TGTGCTAGTGCCCTAAGGACAGAAGAGACCCAGTACTTC
.,TRBJ1-5,.,TRBV4-2,CASSQVLRGTEGNQPQHF,TGTGCCAGCAGCCAAGTCCTCAGAGGCACGGAGGGAAATCAGCCCCAGCATTTT
.,TRBJ2-1,TRBD2,TRBV29-1,CSVGLKGEREAHNEQFF,TGCAGCGTTGGTCTGAAGGGAGAGCGGGAGGCCCACAATGAGCAGTTCTTC
.,TRBJ2-1,.,TRBV6-5,CASRAERGLGNEQFF,TGTGCCAGCAGGGCGGAAAGGGGACTTGGGAATGAGCAGTTCTTC
.,TRBJ2-7,TRBD1,TRBV7-8,CASSLAGTGEVYEQYF,TGTGCCAGCAGCTTAGCGGGGACAGGGGAGGTCTACGAGCAGTACTTC
.,TRBJ2-3,TRBD2,TRBV5-4,CASSIRTSGTGTDTQYF,TGTGCCAGCAGCATCAGGACTAGCGGGACGGGCACAGATACGCAGTATTTT
.,TRBJ2-7,TRBD1,TRBV5-1,CASSLGGQGASYEQYF,TGCGCCAGCAGCTTGGGAGGACAGGGAGCTAGCTACGAGCAGTACTTC
.,TRBJ1-2,TRBD1,TRBV28,CASSFGRGLGGYTF,TGTGCCAGCAGTTTTGGCAGGGGGCTCGGGGGCTACACCTTC
.,TRBJ1-2,TRBD1,TRBV6-1,CASPGGRKGYTF,TGTGCCAGCCCAGGGGGACGAAAAGGCTACACCTTC
.,TRBJ2-1,.,TRBV6-4,CASSGANGEQFF,TGTGCCAGCAGTGGGGCGAATGGTGAGCAGTTCTTC
.,TRBJ2-1,.,TRBV18,CASSPDYCNEQFF,TGTGCCAGCTCACCAGACTATTGCAATGAGCAGTTCTTC
.,TRBJ2-7,TRBD2,TRBV4-2,CASSQEQTSGLVEQYF,TGTGCCAGCAGCCAAGAACAGACTAGCGGCCTGGTGGAGCAGTACTTC
.,TRBJ2-5,TRBD2,TRBV5-5,CASSDEGLAGGETQYF,TGTGCCAGCAGCGACGAGGGACTAGCGGGAGGGGAGACCCAGTACTTC
.,TRBJ1-5,.,TRBV7-8,CASSLWESGQPQHF,TGTGCCAGCAGCTTGTGGGAGTCTGGTCAGCCCCAGCATTTT
few,TRBJ1-5,.,TRBV27,CASSLGQDNQPQHF,TGTGCCAGCAGTTTAGGGCAGGACAATCAGCCCCAGCATTTT